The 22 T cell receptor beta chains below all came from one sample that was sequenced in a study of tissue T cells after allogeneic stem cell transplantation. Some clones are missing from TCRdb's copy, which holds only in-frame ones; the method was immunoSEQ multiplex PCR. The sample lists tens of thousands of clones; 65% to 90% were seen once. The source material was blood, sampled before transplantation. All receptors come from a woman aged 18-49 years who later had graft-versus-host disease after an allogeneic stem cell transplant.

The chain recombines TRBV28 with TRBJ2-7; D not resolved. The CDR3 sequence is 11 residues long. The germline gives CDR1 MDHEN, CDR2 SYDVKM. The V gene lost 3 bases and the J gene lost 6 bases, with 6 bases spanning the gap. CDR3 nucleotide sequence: TGTGCCAGCAGTTTCAGAGTCGAGCAGTACTTC. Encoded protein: CASSFRVEQYF.

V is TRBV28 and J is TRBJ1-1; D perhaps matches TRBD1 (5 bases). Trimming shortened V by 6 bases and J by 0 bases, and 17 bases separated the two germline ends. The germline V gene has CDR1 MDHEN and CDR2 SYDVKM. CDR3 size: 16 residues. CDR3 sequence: CASSLRASAMNTEAFF. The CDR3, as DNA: TGTGCCAGCAGCCTCAGGGCTTCCGCTATGAACACTGAAGCTTTCTTT.

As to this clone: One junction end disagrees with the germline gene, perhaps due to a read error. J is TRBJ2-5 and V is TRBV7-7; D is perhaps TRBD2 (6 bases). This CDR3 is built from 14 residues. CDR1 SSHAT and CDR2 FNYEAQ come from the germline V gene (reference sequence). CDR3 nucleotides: TGTGCTAGCAGCTCGGAGGGACGAGGAGAGACCCAGTACTTC. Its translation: CASSSEGRGETQYF.

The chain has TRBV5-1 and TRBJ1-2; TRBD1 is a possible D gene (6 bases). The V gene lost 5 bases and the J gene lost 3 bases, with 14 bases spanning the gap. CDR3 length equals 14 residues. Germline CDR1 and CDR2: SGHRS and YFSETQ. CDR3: CASSSDRFDYGYTF. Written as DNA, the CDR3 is TGCGCCAGCAGTTCCGACAGGTTCGACTATGGCTACACCTTC.

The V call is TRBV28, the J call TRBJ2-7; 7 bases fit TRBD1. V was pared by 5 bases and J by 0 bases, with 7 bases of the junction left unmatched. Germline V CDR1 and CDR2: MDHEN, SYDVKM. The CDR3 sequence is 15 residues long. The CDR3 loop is CASSPIDRDSYEQYF. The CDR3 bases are TGTGCCAGCAGTCCGATAGACAGGGACTCCTACGAGCAGTACTTC.

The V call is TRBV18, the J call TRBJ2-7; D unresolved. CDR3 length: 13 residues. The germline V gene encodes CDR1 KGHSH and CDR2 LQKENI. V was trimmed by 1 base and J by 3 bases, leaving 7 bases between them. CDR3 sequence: CASSPLVGYEQYF. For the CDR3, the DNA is TGTGCCAGCTCACCACTCGTAGGCTACGAGCAGTACTTC. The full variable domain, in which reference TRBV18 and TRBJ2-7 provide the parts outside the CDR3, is NAGVMQNPRHLVRRRGQEARLRCSPMKGHSHVYWYRQLPEEGLKFMVYLQKENIIDESGMPKERFSAEFPKEGPSILRIQQVVRGDSAAYFCASSPLVGYEQYFGPGTRLTVT.

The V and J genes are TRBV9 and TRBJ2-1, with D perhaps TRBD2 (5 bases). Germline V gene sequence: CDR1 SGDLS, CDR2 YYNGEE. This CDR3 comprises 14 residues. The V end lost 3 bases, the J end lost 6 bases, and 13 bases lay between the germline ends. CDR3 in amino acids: CASSAEVGVNEQFF. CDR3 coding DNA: TGTGCCAGCAGCGCCGAGGTCGGGGTCAATGAGCAGTTCTTC.

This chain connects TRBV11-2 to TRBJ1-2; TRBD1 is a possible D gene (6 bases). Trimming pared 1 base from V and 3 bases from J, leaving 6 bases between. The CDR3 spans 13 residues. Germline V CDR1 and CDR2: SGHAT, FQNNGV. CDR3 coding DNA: TGTGCCAGCAGCTTAGCAGGGGACTATGGCTACACCTTC. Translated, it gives CASSLAGDYGYTF. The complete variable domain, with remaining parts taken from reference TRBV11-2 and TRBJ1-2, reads EAGVAQSPRYKIIEKRQSVAFWCNPISGHATLYWYQQILGQGPKLLIQFQNNGVVDDSQLPKDRFSAERLKGVDSTLKIQPAKLEDSAVYLCASSLAGDYGYTFGSGTRLTVV.

Here the CDR3 DNA reads TGTGCCAGCAGGGACAGGATGAACACTGAAGCTTTCTTT. It specifies CASRDRMNTEAFF. The chain combines TRBV13 with TRBJ1-1; 7 bases fit TRBD1. Germline lookup yields CDR1 PRHDT and CDR2 FYEKMQ (reference sequence). This CDR3 has 13 amino acids. V lost 6 bases and J lost 0; bases outside the gene matches: 1.

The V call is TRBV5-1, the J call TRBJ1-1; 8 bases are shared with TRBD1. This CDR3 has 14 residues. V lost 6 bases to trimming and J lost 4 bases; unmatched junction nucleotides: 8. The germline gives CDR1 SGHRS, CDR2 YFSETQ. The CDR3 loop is CASNYRGGITEAFF. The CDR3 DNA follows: TGCGCCAGCAACTACAGGGGGGGTATCACTGAAGCTTTCTTT.

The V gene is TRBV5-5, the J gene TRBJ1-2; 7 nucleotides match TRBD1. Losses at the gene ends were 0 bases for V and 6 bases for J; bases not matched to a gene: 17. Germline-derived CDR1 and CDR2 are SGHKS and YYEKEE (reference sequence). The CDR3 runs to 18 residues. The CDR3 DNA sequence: TGTGCCAGCAGCTTGGCTGTGGGTTATCAGGGGGGCTTTAATGGCTACACCTTC. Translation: CASSLAVGYQGGFNGYTF.

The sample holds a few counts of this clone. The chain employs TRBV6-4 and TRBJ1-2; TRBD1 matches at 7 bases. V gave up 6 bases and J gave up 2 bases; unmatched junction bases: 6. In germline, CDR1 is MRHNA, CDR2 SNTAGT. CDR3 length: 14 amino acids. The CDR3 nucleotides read TGTGCCAGCAGCGCCGAACAGGGGAACTATGGCTACACCTTC. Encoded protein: CASSAEQGNYGYTF.

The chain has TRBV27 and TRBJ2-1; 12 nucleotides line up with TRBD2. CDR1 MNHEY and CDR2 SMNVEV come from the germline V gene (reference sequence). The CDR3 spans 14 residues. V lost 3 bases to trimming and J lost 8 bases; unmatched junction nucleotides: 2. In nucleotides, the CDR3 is TGTGCCAGCAGTTTCACTAGCGGGAGGTATGAGCAGTTCTTC. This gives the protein CASSFTSGRYEQFF.

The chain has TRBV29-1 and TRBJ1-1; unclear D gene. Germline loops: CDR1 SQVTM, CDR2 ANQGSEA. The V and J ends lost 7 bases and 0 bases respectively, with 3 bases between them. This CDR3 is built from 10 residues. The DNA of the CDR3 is TGCAGCGCCCTGAACACTGAAGCTTTCTTT. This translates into CSALNTEAFF. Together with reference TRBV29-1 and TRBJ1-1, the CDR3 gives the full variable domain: SAVISQKPSRDICQRGTSLTIQCQVDSQVTMMFWYRQQPGQSLTLIATANQGSEATYESGFVIDKFPISRPNLTFSTLTVSNMSPEDSSIYLCSALNTEAFFGQGTRLTVV.

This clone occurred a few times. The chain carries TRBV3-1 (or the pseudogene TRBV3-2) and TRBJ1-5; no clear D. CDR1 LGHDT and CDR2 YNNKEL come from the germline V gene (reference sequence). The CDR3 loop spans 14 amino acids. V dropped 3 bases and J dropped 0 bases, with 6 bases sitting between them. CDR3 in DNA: TGTGCCAGCAGCCAGGTTTTTAGCAATCAGCCCCAGCATTTT. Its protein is CASSQVFSNQPQHF.

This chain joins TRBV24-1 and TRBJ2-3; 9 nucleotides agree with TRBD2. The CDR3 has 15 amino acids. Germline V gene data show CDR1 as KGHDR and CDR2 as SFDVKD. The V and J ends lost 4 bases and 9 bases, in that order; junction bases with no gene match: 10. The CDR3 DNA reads TGTGCCACCAGTGACCGGCGGGAGGGCCACGTCACGCAGTATTTT. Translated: CATSDRREGHVTQYF.

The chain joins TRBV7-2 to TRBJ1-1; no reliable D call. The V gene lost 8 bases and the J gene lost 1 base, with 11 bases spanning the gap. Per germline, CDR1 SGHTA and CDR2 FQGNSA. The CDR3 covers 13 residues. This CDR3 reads CASSSERNTEAFF. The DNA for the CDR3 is TGTGCCAGCTCATCGGAGCGGAACACTGAAGCTTTCTTT.

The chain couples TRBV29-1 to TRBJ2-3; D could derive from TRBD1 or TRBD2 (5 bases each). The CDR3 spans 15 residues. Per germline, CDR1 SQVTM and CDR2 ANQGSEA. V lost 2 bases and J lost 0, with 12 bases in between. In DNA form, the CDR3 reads TGCAGCGTTGAATATCGAGGGGCTAGCACAGATACGCAGTATTTT. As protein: CSVEYRGASTDTQYF.

The CDR3 DNA sequence: TGTGCCACCAGTGATTCCGGGACAGCTGAGCAGTTCTTC. Translation: CATSDSGTAEQFF. The rearrangement joins TRBV24-1 to TRBJ2-1; 7 nucleotides match TRBD1. J lost 9 bases, V lost 2 bases, and 3 bases had no gene match. CDR1 and CDR2 from the germline V gene are KGHDR and SFDVKD. The CDR3 is made up of 13 amino acids.

CDR3 sequence reads: CASLRGVLGSNQPQHF. The CDR3 DNA follows: TGTGCCAGCCTCAGGGGGGTTTTGGGTAGCAATCAGCCCCAGCATTTT. The chain carries TRBV28 and TRBJ1-5, with TRBD1 identical over 7 bases. V shed 8 bases and J 0 bases; nucleotides not matched to a gene: 10. This CDR3 spans 16 amino acids. Germline-derived CDR1 and CDR2 are MDHEN and SYDVKM.

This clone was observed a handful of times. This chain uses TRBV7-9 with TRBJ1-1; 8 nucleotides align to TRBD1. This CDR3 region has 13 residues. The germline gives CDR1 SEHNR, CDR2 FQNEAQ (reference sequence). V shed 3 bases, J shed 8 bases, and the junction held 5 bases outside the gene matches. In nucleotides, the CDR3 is TGTGCCAGCAGCTTCCAGGGGGCTTACGAAGCTTTCTTT. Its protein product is CASSFQGAYEAFF.

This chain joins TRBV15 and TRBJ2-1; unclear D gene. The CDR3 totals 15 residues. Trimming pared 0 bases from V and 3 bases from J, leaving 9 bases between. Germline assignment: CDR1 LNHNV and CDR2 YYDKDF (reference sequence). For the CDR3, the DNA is TGTGCCACCAGCAGAGATGGCAGCCACTACAATGAGCAGTTCTTC. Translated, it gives CATSRDGSHYNEQFF.